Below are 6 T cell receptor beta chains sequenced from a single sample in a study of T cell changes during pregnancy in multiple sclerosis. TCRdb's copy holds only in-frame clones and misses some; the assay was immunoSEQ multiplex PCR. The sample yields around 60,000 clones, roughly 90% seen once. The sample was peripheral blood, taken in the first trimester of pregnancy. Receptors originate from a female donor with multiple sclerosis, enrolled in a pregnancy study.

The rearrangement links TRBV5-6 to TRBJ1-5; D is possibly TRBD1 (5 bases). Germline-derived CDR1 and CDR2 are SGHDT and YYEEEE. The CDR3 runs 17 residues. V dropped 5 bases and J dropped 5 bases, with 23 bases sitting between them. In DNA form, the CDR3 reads TGTGCCAGCAGTGCGAACACAGGTCCCGGAGGGGATCAGCCCCAGCATTTT. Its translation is CASSANTGPGGDQPQHF.

CDR3 in DNA: TGTGCCAGCAGCCCCCGGGGGGATAAAGAAGAGAACACTGAAGCTTTCTTT. This codes for CASSPRGDKEENTEAFF. V and J are TRBV21-1 and TRBJ1-1. TRBV21-1 is annotated as a pseudogene. This CDR3 region has 17 residues.

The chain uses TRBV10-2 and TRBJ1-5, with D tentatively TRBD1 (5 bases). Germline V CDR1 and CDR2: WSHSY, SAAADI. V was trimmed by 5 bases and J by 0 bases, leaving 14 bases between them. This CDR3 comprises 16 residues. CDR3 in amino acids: CASSRWTQDSNQPQHF. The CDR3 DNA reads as TGCGCCAGCAGTCGTTGGACACAAGATAGCAATCAGCCCCAGCATTTT.

CDR3 coding DNA: TGCGCCAGCAGCTTAGGCGGACTAGCGGAAGAGACCCAGTACTTC. Protein product: CASSLGGLAEETQYF. V is TRBV5-1 and J is TRBJ2-5; 10 bases are a match to TRBD2. This CDR3 region has 15 residues. V dropped 2 bases and J dropped 3; count of bases not matched to a gene: 4. Per germline, CDR1 SGHRS and CDR2 YFSETQ. Together with reference TRBV5-1 and TRBJ2-5, the CDR3 gives the full variable domain: KAGVTQTPRYLIKTRGQQVTLSCSPISGHRSVSWYQQTPGQGLQFLFEYFSETQRNKGNFPGRFSGRQFSNSRSEMNVSTLELGDSALYLCASSLGGLAEETQYFGPGTRLLVL.

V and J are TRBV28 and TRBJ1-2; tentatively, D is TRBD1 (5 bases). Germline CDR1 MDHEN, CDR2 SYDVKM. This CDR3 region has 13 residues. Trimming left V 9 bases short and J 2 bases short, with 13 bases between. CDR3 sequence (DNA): TGTGCCAGTCGTAGGCAGGGAAACTATGGCTACACCTTC. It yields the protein CASRRQGNYGYTF.

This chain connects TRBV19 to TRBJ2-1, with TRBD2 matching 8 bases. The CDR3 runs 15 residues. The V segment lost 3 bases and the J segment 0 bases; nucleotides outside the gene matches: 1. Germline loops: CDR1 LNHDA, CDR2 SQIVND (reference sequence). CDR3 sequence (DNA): TGTGCCAGTAGTATCAGCGGGAGCTCCTACAATGAGCAGTTCTTC. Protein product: CASSISGSSYNEQFF. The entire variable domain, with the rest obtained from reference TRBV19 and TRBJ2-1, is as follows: DGGITQSPKYLFRKEGQNVTLSCEQNLNHDAMYWYRQDPGQGLRLIYYSQIVNDFQKGDIAEGYSVSREKKESFPLTVTSAQKNPTAFYLCASSISGSSYNEQFFGPGTRLTVL.